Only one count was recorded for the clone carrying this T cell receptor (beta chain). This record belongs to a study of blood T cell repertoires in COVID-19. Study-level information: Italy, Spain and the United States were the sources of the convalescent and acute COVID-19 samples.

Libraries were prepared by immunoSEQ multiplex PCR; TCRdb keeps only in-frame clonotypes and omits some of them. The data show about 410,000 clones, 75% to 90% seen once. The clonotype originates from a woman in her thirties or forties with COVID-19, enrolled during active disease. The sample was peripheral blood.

CDR3 nucleotide sequence: TGTGCCAGTAAACAGGGGCACTACAATGAGCAGTTCTTC. This gives the protein CASKQGHYNEQFF. The chain combines TRBV28 with TRBJ2-1; 7 bases match TRBD1. The CDR3 spans 13 residues. Germline CDR1 MDHEN, CDR2 SYDVKM. With 9 bases clipped from V and 3 bases from J, the junction kept 5 bases outside the gene matches.